These 16 T cell receptor beta chains share one sample of origin, sequenced in a study of OX40 agonist ivuxolimab in advanced cancers. This table comes from immunoSEQ multiplex PCR, and its TCRdb copy is limited to in-frame clones, with some not included. The sample lists 15,000 to 20,000 clones, around 80% seen once, with 25% to 30% in the top ten. The sequenced sample was CD4+ or CD8+ T cells sorted from blood, obtained in a trial of the OX40 agonist ivuxolimab. The receptors stem from an adult with an advanced solid tumor such as melanoma, head and neck, liver or kidney cancer.

J is TRBJ1-5 and V is TRBV19; 7 positions match TRBD1. Germline CDR1 LNHDA, CDR2 SQIVND (reference sequence). This CDR3 contains 14 residues. Trimming cost V 5 bases and J 2 bases; bases outside gene matches: 3. The CDR3 nucleotides read TGTGCCAGTAGTCCAGGGACAGGCAATCAGCCCCAGCATTTT. Translated: CASSPGTGNQPQHF.

This chain joins TRBV2 and TRBJ2-1; 7 nucleotides agree with TRBD2. The length of the CDR3 is 14 residues. Germline V gene lookup returns CDR1 SNHLY and CDR2 FYNNEI. The ends lost 0 bases at V and 10 bases at J; junction bases unmatched: 6. Written as DNA, the CDR3 is TGTGCCAGCAGTGAAGCGGGAGGGGCCGGGGAGCAGTTCTTC. Its translation: CASSEAGGAGEQFF.

This clone was recorded once. The chain recombines TRBV7-9 with TRBJ2-1; 8 nucleotides align to TRBD2. The V gene end was trimmed by 0 bases and the J gene end by 6 bases; junction bases not matched to a gene: 4. The CDR3 is 15 residues long. Germline CDR1 reads SEHNR; CDR2 reads FQNEAQ (reference sequence). The CDR3 DNA reads as TGTGCCAGCAGCTTAGCAGCGGGGGATGGCAATGAGCAGTTCTTC. The encoded protein is CASSLAAGDGNEQFF.

The chain uses TRBV5-5 and TRBJ1-1; no clear D gene. V lost 2 bases, J lost 3 bases, and 11 bases lay in between. CDR1 and CDR2 from the germline V gene are SGHKS and YYEKEE (reference sequence). This CDR3 has 14 residues. CDR3 nucleotides: TGTGCCAGCAGCTTCTCGTTTGGAGACACTGAAGCTTTCTTT. Its translation: CASSFSFGDTEAFF. Variable domain in full (rest from reference TRBV5-5 and TRBJ1-1): DAGVTQSPTHLIKTRGQQVTLRCSPISGHKSVSWYQQVLGQGPQFIFQYYEKEERGRGNFPDRFSARQFPNYSSELNVNALLLGDSALYLCASSFSFGDTEAFFGQGTRLTVV.

V and J are TRBV9 and TRBJ2-3; D possibly corresponds to TRBD1 (7 bases). Germline V CDR1 and CDR2: SGDLS, YYNGEE. This CDR3 spans 12 amino acids. The germline V and J ends were trimmed by 3 bases and 12 bases, with 14 bases remaining between them. The CDR3 protein is CASSDQGGFQYF. The CDR3 bases are TGTGCCAGCAGCGATCAGGGGGGCTTCCAGTATTTT.

This sequence joins TRBV7-2 and TRBJ2-3; possibly TRBD2 for D (7 bases). Per the germline V gene, CDR1 is SGHTA and CDR2 is FQGNSA. The CDR3 length is 16 residues. The V and J ends lost 0 bases and 3 bases respectively, with 13 bases between them. The CDR3 spells CASSLAMRGQTDTQYF. The CDR3 nucleotides are TGTGCCAGCAGCTTAGCGATGCGGGGGCAAACAGATACGCAGTATTTT.

The V and J genes are TRBV13 and TRBJ2-1; 8 nucleotides line up with TRBD2. Trimming at V came to 3 bases and at J to 5 bases, leaving 6 bases not matched to a gene. Germline V gene data show CDR1 as PRHDT and CDR2 as FYEKMQ (reference sequence). This CDR3 region has 15 residues. The CDR3 loop is CASSFTGLGHNEQFF. The CDR3 region has the DNA TGTGCCAGCAGCTTTACGGGACTAGGCCACAATGAGCAGTTCTTC.

About this clone itself: A much larger clone lies a single base off, so this may be a read error. The chain couples TRBV7-9 to TRBJ2-3; D ambiguous. Trimming took 4 bases from V and 3 from J, leaving 5 bases between them. The germline CDR1 and CDR2 sequences are SEHNR and FQNEAQ (reference sequence). This CDR3 comprises 12 residues. The DNA for the CDR3 is TGTGCCAGCAGCTCCCAAACAGATACGCAGTATTTT. The encoded protein is CASSSQTDTQYF.

The V call is TRBV6-5, the J call TRBJ1-1; no clear D. The V gene lost 0 bases and the J gene lost 1 base, with 6 bases spanning the gap. This CDR3 has 14 amino acids. Germline V gene lookup returns CDR1 MNHEY and CDR2 SVGAGI. CDR3 sequence (DNA): TGTGCCAGCAGTTACTCTCTGCGGAACACTGAAGCTTTCTTT. It translates to CASSYSLRNTEAFF.

The J gene is TRBJ2-3, the V gene TRBV6-1, with D perhaps TRBD1 (6 bases). Germline CDR1 MNHNS, CDR2 SASEGT. CDR3 length: 15 amino acids. V lost 7 bases and J lost 2, with 16 bases in between. CDR3 region: CASNPGAAATDTQYF. In DNA, the CDR3 is TGTGCCAGCAACCCAGGGGCAGCCGCCACAGATACGCAGTATTTT.

This clone has a handful of counts. V is TRBV25-1 and J is TRBJ2-2; 8 bases are shared with TRBD1. CDR1 and CDR2 (germline): MGHDK, SYGVNS. The CDR3 length is 17 residues. With V trimmed by 2 bases and J by 1 base, 6 bases remained unmatched. In nucleotides, the CDR3 is TGTGCCAGCAGTGAAAATCTCGGACAGGGGAACACCGGGGAGCTGTTTTTT. Amino acid sequence: CASSENLGQGNTGELFF.

V gene TRBV7-9 combines with J gene TRBJ2-3; D gene ambiguous. Germline assignment: CDR1 SEHNR and CDR2 FQNEAQ (reference sequence). This CDR3 contains 16 residues. Trimming cost V 7 bases and J 0 bases, with 17 bases left between them. The CDR3 loop reads CASTEGTTSSTDTQYF. As DNA, the CDR3 is TGTGCCAGCACCGAAGGAACTACCTCTAGCACAGATACGCAGTATTTT.

The chain joins TRBV13 to TRBJ1-3, with D uncertain. The CDR3 runs to 15 residues. The V end was cut by 1 base, the J end by 0 bases, with 7 bases between. CDR1 and CDR2 (germline): PRHDT, FYEKMQ (reference sequence). This CDR3 is CASSLAHSSGNTIYF. The CDR3 DNA is TGTGCCAGCAGCTTAGCTCATAGCTCTGGAAACACCATATATTTT.

The V and J genes are TRBV13 and TRBJ2-3; no clear D gene. The V gene's germline CDR1 is PRHDT and CDR2 FYEKMQ (reference sequence). CDR3 size: 13 residues. The germline V and J ends were trimmed by 1 base and 1 base, with 3 bases remaining between them. This CDR3 reads CASSLEGTDTQYF. The CDR3, as DNA: TGTGCCAGCAGCTTAGAAGGCACAGATACGCAGTATTTT.

By proportion, this clone is medium-sized. The chain is built from TRBV7-6 and TRBJ2-2, with 9 bases fitting TRBD2. The CDR3 totals 16 residues. Trimming at V came to 5 bases and at J to 4 bases, leaving 8 bases not matched to a gene. Germline values: CDR1 SGHVS, CDR2 FNYEAQ. The CDR3 nucleotides read TGTGCCAGCAGCCCTGGGACTAGCAGAGCCACCGGGGAGCTGTTTTTT. Translated: CASSPGTSRATGELFF.

The rearrangement links TRBV4-3 to TRBJ1-1; D gene uncertain. The CDR3 covers 15 residues. CDR1 and CDR2 from the germline V gene are LGHNA and YSLEER. Trimming pared 1 base from V and 2 bases from J, leaving 11 bases between. The CDR3 loop is CASSQASRGNTEAFF. The CDR3 nucleotides are TGCGCCAGCAGCCAAGCATCGCGGGGAAACACTGAAGCTTTCTTT.